Each of the 5 T cell receptor beta chains below was sequenced from the same sample in a study of beta chain features in type 1 diabetes. The whole isolated RNA underwent reverse transcription, so sequencing captured expressed TCRB transcripts. Data came from immunoSEQ multiplex PCR; TCRdb stores just in-frame clones and leaves some out. In the table there are around 150,000 clones, about 63% of which are singletons. Their antigens remain unidentified. Notes on the study in general: Among all four CD4+ subsets, Type 1 diabetes patients had TCRB CDR3s that were moderately but significantly shorter.

Sequencing was performed on naive CD4+ T cells from blood. The receptors here all came from a man aged 25 to 45 with type 1 diabetes.

The chain carries TRBV9 and TRBJ1-2, with D unclear. The CDR3 runs 14 residues. V dropped 0 bases and J dropped 5 bases, with 11 bases sitting between them. Germline CDR1 SGDLS, CDR2 YYNGEE. The CDR3 here is CASSVGIGDYGYTF. CDR3 nucleotide sequence: TGTGCCAGCAGCGTAGGAATCGGGGATTATGGCTACACCTTC. Together with reference TRBV9 and TRBJ1-2, the CDR3 gives the full variable domain: DSGVTQTPKHLITATGQRVTLRCSPRSGDLSVYWYQQSLDQGLQFLIQYYNGEERAKGNILERFSAQQFPDLHSELNLSSLELGDSALYFCASSVGIGDYGYTFGSGTRLTVV.

The chain joins TRBV7-2 to TRBJ2-7; D gene uncertain. The length of the CDR3 is 12 residues. Germline assignment: CDR1 SGHTA and CDR2 FQGNSA. Trimming left V 5 bases short and J 4 bases short, with 9 bases between. This chain's CDR3 is CASSDLGYEQYF. The CDR3 nucleotides are TGTGCCAGCAGCGATCTCGGGTACGAGCAGTACTTC.

The chain has TRBV4-3 and TRBJ2-7; no clear D gene. V shed 3 bases and J shed 6 bases, with 21 bases lying between them. The CDR3 has 16 amino acids. Looked up from germline, CDR1 is LGHNA and CDR2 is YSLEER. Here the CDR3 reads CASSQEGGAPLGEQYF. The CDR3 bases are TGCGCCAGCAGCCAGGAAGGTGGCGCCCCCCTGGGCGAGCAGTACTTC.

This chain uses TRBV30 with TRBJ1-5; D is possibly TRBD1 (5 bases). V was cut by 2 bases and J by 1 base, with 18 bases left in between. Germline V gene lookup returns CDR1 GTSNPN and CDR2 SVGIG (reference sequence). This CDR3 spans 17 amino acids. The CDR3 protein is CAWSSVGAGRSNQPQHF. Here the CDR3 DNA reads TGTGCCTGGAGTAGCGTAGGGGCAGGGCGAAGCAATCAGCCCCAGCATTTT. Drawing the rest from reference TRBV30 and TRBJ1-5, the complete variable domain is SQTIHQWPATLVQPVGSPLSLECTVEGTSNPNLYWYRQAAGRGLQLLFYSVGIGQISSEVPQNLSASRPQDRQFILSSKKLLLSDSGFYLCAWSSVGAGRSNQPQHFGDGTRLSIL.

This clone appeared a single time. This rearrangement joins TRBV27 to TRBJ2-5; D is perhaps TRBD1 (5 bases). This CDR3 contains 14 residues. V was trimmed by 6 bases and J by 6 bases, leaving 17 bases between them. The germline V gene has CDR1 MNHEY and CDR2 SMNVEV (reference sequence). The CDR3 here is CASRAVQGRKTQYF. DNA for the CDR3: TGTGCCAGCAGGGCAGTGCAGGGAAGAAAGACCCAGTACTTC.